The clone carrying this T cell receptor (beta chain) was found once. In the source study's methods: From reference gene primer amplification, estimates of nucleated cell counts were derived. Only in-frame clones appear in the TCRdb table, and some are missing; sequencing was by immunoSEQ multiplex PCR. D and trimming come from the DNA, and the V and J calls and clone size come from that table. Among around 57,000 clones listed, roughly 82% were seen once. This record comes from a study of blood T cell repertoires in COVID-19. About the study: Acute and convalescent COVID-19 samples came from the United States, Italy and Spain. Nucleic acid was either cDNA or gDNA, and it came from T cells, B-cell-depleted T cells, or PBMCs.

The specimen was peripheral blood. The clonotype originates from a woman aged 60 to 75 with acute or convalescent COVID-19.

CDR3 amino acids: CASRQGGDYGYTF. In DNA, the CDR3 is TGTGCCAGCCGACAGGGGGGAGACTATGGCTACACCTTC. The genes are TRBV12-3 or TRBV12-4 and TRBJ1-2, with 9 bases matching TRBD1. This CDR3 region has 13 residues. Losses at the gene ends were 8 bases for V and 3 bases for J; bases not matched to a gene: 4.